A single sample is the source of the 30 T cell receptor beta chains below, sequenced in a study of blood T cell repertoires in COVID-19. Using immunoSEQ multiplex PCR, the repertoire was profiled, and TCRdb retains in-frame clones only, with some absent. The sample records around 230,000 clones, 70% to 90% being singletons. Material: peripheral blood. The source of these receptors is a man aged 40-55 years with acute or convalescent COVID-19.

The V gene is TRBV7-9, the J gene TRBJ1-2; 8 nucleotides align to TRBD1. Per the germline V gene, CDR1 is SEHNR and CDR2 is FQNEAQ (reference sequence). Unmatched junction bases numbered 4, after V lost 5 bases and J lost 8 bases. The CDR3 covers 12 residues. Here the CDR3 reads CASSDRGKGYTF. The DNA of the CDR3 is TGTGCCAGCAGCGACAGGGGAAAGGGCTACACCTTC.

The chain combines TRBV5-1 with TRBJ1-1; D is ambiguous. Germline CDR1 SGHRS, CDR2 YFSETQ. V shed 5 bases and J shed 2 bases, with 10 bases lying between them. There are 13 residues in the CDR3. The CDR3 sequence is CASRQYLNTEAFF. In DNA, the CDR3 is TGCGCCAGCAGACAGTACTTAAACACTGAAGCTTTCTTT.

The rearrangement links TRBV19 to TRBJ1-5, with TRBD1 as a possible D gene (6 bases). Germline lookup yields CDR1 LNHDA and CDR2 SQIVND (reference sequence). V was trimmed by 6 bases and J by 3 bases, leaving 9 bases between them. The CDR3 is made up of 13 amino acids. CDR3 amino acids: CASSRGFNQPQHF. DNA for the CDR3: TGTGCCAGTAGCAGGGGTTTCAATCAGCCCCAGCATTTT.

This rearrangement joins TRBV7-8 to TRBJ1-2; TRBD1 might be the D (5 bases). The CDR3 is 15 residues long. Germline CDR1 SGHVS, CDR2 FQNEAQ. V was trimmed by 5 bases and J by 0 bases, leaving 13 bases between them. The DNA of the CDR3 is TGTGCCAGCAGCCCCCGCCAGGGCCCTAACTATGGCTACACCTTC. Its protein is CASSPRQGPNYGYTF.

J is TRBJ2-2 and V is TRBV5-4; TRBD2 agrees at 9 bases. CDR3 size: 18 residues. V shed 0 bases and J 5 bases; nucleotides not matched to a gene: 11. Germline values: CDR1 SGHNT, CDR2 YYREEE (reference sequence). This CDR3 reads CASSLGASGAARTGELFF. The CDR3 coding sequence is TGTGCCAGCAGCTTGGGGGCTAGCGGGGCGGCCCGAACCGGGGAGCTGTTTTTT.

This chain connects TRBV7-9 to TRBJ2-7, with TRBD2 matching 13 bases. V shed 7 bases and J 0 bases; nucleotides not matched to a gene: 6. The CDR3 runs 16 residues. From germline, CDR1 is SEHNR and CDR2 FQNEAQ (reference sequence). This CDR3 reads CASTGTSGNSSYEQYF. DNA for the CDR3: TGTGCCAGCACCGGGACTAGCGGGAACAGCTCCTACGAGCAGTACTTC.

The V gene is TRBV6-5, the J gene TRBJ1-3, with D perhaps TRBD1 (5 bases). This CDR3 has 14 residues. Trimming took off 6 bases at V and 4 bases at J, with 13 bases between the two ends. CDR1 is MNHEY, CDR2 SVGAGI, per germline. The CDR3 DNA follows: TGTGCCAGCAGCCTTGGAGGGGTGGGAAACACCATATATTTT. Translating gives CASSLGGVGNTIYF.

Comment on this clone: The sample contains more than one DNA sequence encoding this CDR3. The V call is TRBV5-1, the J call TRBJ1-4, with TRBD1 matching over 9 bases. This CDR3 contains 13 residues. Trimming removed 4 bases from V and 6 bases from J; junction bases left unmatched: 1. Germline V gives CDR1 SGHRS, CDR2 YFSETQ. The CDR3 sequence: CASSRDRDEKLFF. DNA of the CDR3: TGCGCCAGCAGCCGGGACAGGGATGAAAAACTGTTTTTT.

The chain employs TRBV7-4 and TRBJ2-3; TRBD2 might be the D (6 bases). This CDR3 is built from 17 residues. Looked up from germline, CDR1 is SGHVT and CDR2 is SQSDAQ. V lost 1 base and J lost 1, with 15 bases in between. CDR3: CASSLVPQLAGTDTQYF. The CDR3 nucleotides read TGTGCCAGCAGCTTAGTCCCCCAACTAGCAGGCACAGATACGCAGTATTTT.

This clone was found once. The chain uses TRBV7-2 and TRBJ1-3; D perhaps matches TRBD1 (5 bases). V was trimmed by 1 base and J by 6 bases, leaving 16 bases between them. Germline assignment: CDR1 SGHTA and CDR2 FQGNSA. This CDR3 contains 16 residues. CDR3 sequence: CASSLGAGSDLNTIYF. The CDR3, as DNA: TGTGCCAGCAGCTTAGGGGCAGGGTCCGACTTAAACACCATATATTTT.

The rearrangement links TRBV10-2 to TRBJ2-6, with 7 bases aligning to TRBD1. Germline V gene data show CDR1 as WSHSY and CDR2 as SAAADI. CDR3 length: 15 amino acids. Unmatched junction bases numbered 3, after V lost 4 bases and J lost 3 bases. Here the CDR3 DNA reads TGCGCCAGCAGTGGGAACAGGGGTGGGGCCAACGTCCTGACTTTC. Translating it yields CASSGNRGGANVLTF.

This chain links TRBV5-1 with TRBJ2-7, with TRBD2 as a possible D gene (6 bases). Germline assignment: CDR1 SGHRS and CDR2 YFSETQ. Deletions cut 2 bases from V and 2 bases from J, with 17 bases between. The CDR3 length is 16 residues. DNA for the CDR3: TGCGCCAGCAGCTTTGCCCCCGGGACTGGGACCTACGAGCAGTACTTC. Translated, it gives CASSFAPGTGTYEQYF.

This clone has a count of ten or more. The chain has TRBV28 and TRBJ2-7, with 12 bases fitting TRBD2. The CDR3 sequence is 13 residues long. V trimming: 5 bases; J trimming: 6 bases; junction bases outside the gene matches: 2. Germline V gene lookup returns CDR1 MDHEN and CDR2 SYDVKM. In nucleotides, the CDR3 is TGTGCCAGCAGTCTAGCGGGAGGGTCCGAGCAGTACTTC. Protein sequence: CASSLAGGSEQYF.

The CDR3 protein is CASSLSGTVHQPQHF. The CDR3 DNA reads TGCGCCAGCAGTCTCTCCGGGACAGTACATCAGCCCCAGCATTTT. V usage is TRBV5-1 and J usage is TRBJ1-5, with 7 bases matching TRBD1. The J segment lost 5 bases and the V segment lost 5 bases, leaving 10 bases of the junction unmatched. The CDR3 is 15 residues long. Per germline, CDR1 SGHRS and CDR2 YFSETQ. Full variable domain (missing parts from reference TRBV5-1 and TRBJ1-5): KAGVTQTPRYLIKTRGQQVTLSCSPISGHRSVSWYQQTPGQGLQFLFEYFSETQRNKGNFPGRFSGRQFSNSRSEMNVSTLELGDSALYLCASSLSGTVHQPQHFGDGTRLSIL.

The V gene is TRBV10-2, the J gene TRBJ2-2, with TRBD1 matching 9 bases. J was trimmed by 5 bases and V by 4 bases; bases with no gene match: 5. CDR3 length equals 15 residues. The germline gives CDR1 WSHSY, CDR2 SAAADI. CDR3 region: CASSVFGQGTGELFF. DNA of the CDR3: TGCGCCAGCAGTGTCTTCGGACAGGGGACCGGGGAGCTGTTTTTT.

The chain carries TRBV29-1 and TRBJ2-7; tentative D call: TRBD2 (6 bases). This CDR3 region has 12 residues. Germline values: CDR1 SQVTM, CDR2 ANQGSEA. V was trimmed by 4 bases and J by 2 bases, leaving 9 bases between them. The DNA of the CDR3 is TGCAGCGTTGGGGGAGGTCCCTACGAGCAGTACTTC. Protein sequence: CSVGGGPYEQYF.

The chain recombines TRBV7-8 with TRBJ1-5, with D perhaps matching TRBD1 (5 bases). This CDR3 comprises 15 residues. V was cut by 1 base and J by 5 bases, with 12 bases left in between. The germline gives CDR1 SGHVS, CDR2 FQNEAQ. CDR3 sequence reads: CASSLEGWTYQPQHF. Written as DNA, the CDR3 is TGTGCCAGCAGCTTAGAGGGGTGGACGTATCAGCCCCAGCATTTT.

The CDR3 is CASSLREIYEQYF. CDR3 in DNA: TGTGCCAGCAGCTTGCGGGAGATATACGAGCAGTACTTC. The chain recombines TRBV2 with TRBJ2-7; 7 bases line up with TRBD2. After removal of 6 bases from V and 4 bases from J, the junction contained 6 bases not matched to a gene. The CDR3 length is 13 residues. Germline V lookup: CDR1 SNHLY, CDR2 FYNNEI. The whole variable domain, remainder taken from reference TRBV2 and TRBJ2-7, is EPEVTQTPSHQVTQMGQEVILRCVPISNHLYFYWYRQILGQKVEFLVSFYNNEISEKSEIFDDQFSVERPDGSNFTLKIRSTKLEDSAMYFCASSLREIYEQYFGPGTRLTVT.

The J gene is TRBJ1-6, the V gene TRBV25-1; 8 positions match TRBD1. The junction had 7 bases not matched to a gene; V was cut back by 3 bases and J by 9 bases. Germline CDR1 and CDR2: MGHDK and SYGVNS. The CDR3 loop spans 15 amino acids. In nucleotides, the CDR3 is TGTGCCAGCAGTGACCACGGACAGGGTGGTTCACCCCTCCACTTT. It is translated as CASSDHGQGGSPLHF.

The chain carries TRBV2 and TRBJ1-6; D perhaps matches TRBD1 (6 bases). Trimming pared 10 bases from V and 0 bases from J, leaving 10 bases between. The CDR3 covers 14 residues. Germline loops: CDR1 SNHLY, CDR2 FYNNEI. The CDR3 region has the DNA TGTGCCAACACAGGGAGCTCCTATAATTCACCCCTCCACTTT. Its translation: CANTGSSYNSPLHF.

The chain combines TRBV28 with TRBJ2-7, with a weak D call TRBD1 (6 bases). CDR1 MDHEN and CDR2 SYDVKM come from the germline V gene. Trimming shortened V by 6 bases and J by 3 bases, and 18 bases separated the two germline ends. The CDR3 is 15 residues long. CDR3 DNA: TGTGCCAGCAGACTGGAGAGGGACATCTACTACGAGCAGTACTTC. This translates into CASRLERDIYYEQYF. The full variable domain, with the rest looked up from reference TRBV28 and TRBJ2-7, is DVKVTQSSRYLVKRTGEKVFLECVQDMDHENMFWYRQDPGLGLRLIYFSYDVKMKEKGDIPEGYSVSREKKERFSLILESASTNQTSMYLCASRLERDIYYEQYFGPGTRLTVT.

The chain has TRBV6-2 or TRBV6-3 and TRBJ1-2, with 9 bases fitting TRBD1. Germline V gene lookup returns CDR1 MNHEY and CDR2 SVGEGT. There are 13 residues in the CDR3. The V segment lost 5 bases and the J segment 7 bases; nucleotides outside the gene matches: 5. CDR3 DNA: TGTGCCAGCAGTCTCGGACAGGGGAGTGGCTACACCTTC. This translates into CASSLGQGSGYTF.

The gene calls are TRBV6-6 and TRBJ2-7, with TRBD1 identical over 9 bases. Germline V gene data show CDR1 as MNHNY and CDR2 as SVGAGI (reference sequence). The V gene end was trimmed by 2 bases and the J gene end by 10 bases; junction bases not matched to a gene: 6. This CDR3 contains 13 residues. The CDR3, as DNA: TGTGCCAGCAGTTACGAAGGGACAGGGCCTCAGTACTTC. This codes for CASSYEGTGPQYF.

The rearrangement uses TRBV6-5 and TRBJ2-2, with D possibly matching TRBD2 (5 bases). Germline CDR1 MNHEY, CDR2 SVGAGI. Between the trimmed V and J ends, which lost 6 bases and 6 bases, there was a span of 14 bases. The CDR3 sequence is 14 residues long. The chain's CDR3 is CASSRTTGSGELFF. CDR3 bases: TGTGCCAGCAGCCGCACCACGGGGTCCGGGGAGCTGTTTTTT.

This sequence joins TRBV24-1 and TRBJ2-5; 11 nucleotides agree with TRBD2. Trimming removed 4 bases from V and 5 bases from J; junction bases left unmatched: 8. Germline lookup yields CDR1 KGHDR and CDR2 SFDVKD. CDR3 length: 16 amino acids. The CDR3 bases are TGTGCCACCAGTGACTCTAGCGGGAGGCCGGGGGAGACCCAGTACTTC. Translated: CATSDSSGRPGETQYF.

This clone has a single count. The genes are TRBV28 and TRBJ2-7, with a tentative D call TRBD2 (6 bases). Between the trimmed V and J ends, which lost 7 bases and 4 bases, there was a span of 17 bases. Per germline, CDR1 MDHEN and CDR2 SYDVKM. The CDR3 runs to 14 residues. CDR3 protein: CASISTTGVYEQYF. The CDR3 DNA follows: TGTGCCAGCATCTCAACAACGGGGGTGTACGAGCAGTACTTC.

The V and J genes are TRBV28 and TRBJ1-2; D remains unclear. Trimming cost V 6 bases and J 4 bases, with 12 bases left between them. CDR1 MDHEN and CDR2 SYDVKM come from the germline V gene. This CDR3 is built from 13 residues. Here the CDR3 DNA reads TGTGCCAGCAGCCGCCTGGGCCTCTATGGCTACACCTTC. Its protein is CASSRLGLYGYTF.

This sequence joins TRBV6-5 and TRBJ2-5, with 8 bases identical to TRBD2. The ends lost 6 bases at V and 3 bases at J; junction bases unmatched: 9. Germline-derived CDR1 and CDR2 are MNHEY and SVGAGI. This CDR3 region has 15 residues. CDR3 DNA sequence: TGTGCCAGCAGACCCGGACTAGCCCGAGAAGAGACCCAGTACTTC. The encoded protein is CASRPGLAREETQYF.

This clone showed up just a few times. In the same sample, other DNA sequences code for this CDR3. The rearrangement joins TRBV7-2 to TRBJ2-7; D unresolved. The CDR3 is 12 residues long. The germline V and J ends were trimmed by 0 bases and 3 bases, with 3 bases remaining between them. CDR1 and CDR2 from the germline V gene are SGHTA and FQGNSA. The CDR3: CASSLAHYEQYF. DNA for the CDR3: TGTGCCAGCAGCTTAGCTCACTACGAGCAGTACTTC.

This clone was observed a few times. The chain employs TRBV27 and TRBJ2-1; 7 bases match TRBD2. Looked up from germline, CDR1 is MNHEY and CDR2 is SMNVEV (reference sequence). V dropped 3 bases and J dropped 7; count of bases not matched to a gene: 9. This CDR3 comprises 15 residues. In DNA form, the CDR3 reads TGTGCCAGCAGTTTCTATGCGGGAGAGGGAAATGAGCAGTTCTTC. It translates to CASSFYAGEGNEQFF.